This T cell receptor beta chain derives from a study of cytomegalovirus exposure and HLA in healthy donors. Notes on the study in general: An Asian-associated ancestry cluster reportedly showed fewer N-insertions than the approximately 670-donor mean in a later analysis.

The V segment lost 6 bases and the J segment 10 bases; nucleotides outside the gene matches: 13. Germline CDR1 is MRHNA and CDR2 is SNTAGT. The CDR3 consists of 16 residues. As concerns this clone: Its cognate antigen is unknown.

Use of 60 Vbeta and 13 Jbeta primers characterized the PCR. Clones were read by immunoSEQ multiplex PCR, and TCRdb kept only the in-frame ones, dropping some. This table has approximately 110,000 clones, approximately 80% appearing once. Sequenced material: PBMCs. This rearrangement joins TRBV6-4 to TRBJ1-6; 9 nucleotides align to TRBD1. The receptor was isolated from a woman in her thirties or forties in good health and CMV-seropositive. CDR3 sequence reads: CASSPAPGQGSSPLHF. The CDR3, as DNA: TGTGCCAGCAGCCCCGCACCGGGACAGGGTTCGTCACCCCTCCACTTT.